This paragraph reports one T cell receptor beta chain. Original processing notes: Reference gene primer amplification gave estimated nucleated cell counts. Assay used: immunoSEQ multiplex PCR; TCRdb lists only in-frame clones, some missing. V and J calls and clone size follow that table, whereas D and trimming were derived from the DNA. In the table there are about 120,000 clones, over 65% of which are singletons. The data stem from a study of blood T cell repertoires in COVID-19. On the study more broadly: COVID-19 samples, acute and convalescent, were from the United States, Italy and Spain. PBMCs, B-cell-depleted T cells, or T cells were the source of the cDNA or gDNA that made up the material.

The CDR3 is made up of 12 amino acids. V was shortened by 6 bases and J by 6 bases, with 12 bases between the two germline ends. The chain employs TRBV12-3 or TRBV12-4 and TRBJ2-7; D is perhaps TRBD1 (6 bases). Material for sequencing was peripheral blood. This sequence was found in a woman older than 75 with acute or convalescent COVID-19. The chain's CDR3 is CASSLTGFEQYF. The CDR3 DNA reads as TGTGCCAGCAGCCTAACAGGGTTCGAGCAGTACTTC.